This TCR beta chain came from a study of cytomegalovirus exposure and HLA in healthy donors. On this clone: The antigen is not known.

Whole-study results and caveats: The investigators catalogued 150 to 200 TCR beta chains as cytomegalovirus-associated.

Sequencing was performed with immunoSEQ multiplex PCR; in TCRdb, only in-frame clones are kept and a portion is missing. Of about 160,000 clones listed, roughly 80% are singletons. This CDR3 has 16 residues. CDR1 is MDHEN and CDR2 is SYDVKM in the germline V gene. The V and J ends lost 5 bases and 0 bases, in that order; junction bases with no gene match: 8. This chain uses TRBV28 with TRBJ2-7; 9 bases align to TRBD2. Sequences were obtained from PBMCs. This TCR derives from a man aged 25 to 40 in good health and CMV-seropositive. This CDR3 reads CASSIKSGRTSYEQYF. CDR3 DNA: TGTGCCAGCAGTATCAAAAGCGGGAGGACCTCCTACGAGCAGTACTTC.